These 6 T cell receptor beta chains were sequenced from one sample in a study of T cell responses to AZD1222 COVID-19 vaccine. Measured with immunoSEQ multiplex PCR; TCRdb has only the in-frame clones, and not every one. Altogether roughly 150,000 clones are present, 91% being singletons, with the ten largest covering over 1.1%. Sequencing used peripheral blood, obtained on day 0 of AZD1222 vaccination. These receptors originate from an adult in good health.

This chain connects TRBV11-2 to TRBJ2-5, with D possibly being TRBD2 (6 bases). The V and J ends lost 5 bases and 0 bases respectively, with 22 bases between them. Germline CDR1 is SGHAT and CDR2 is FQNNGV. The CDR3 loop spans 18 amino acids. The CDR3 DNA sequence: TGTGCCAGCAGCCCTCAACGGGTCGGGGGTCTGTACCAAGAGACCCAGTACTTC. Residues: CASSPQRVGGLYQETQYF.

The table lists this clone with a count of one. CDR3 DNA: TGTGCCAGCAGCTTAGCATCTCGGAATGAGCAGTTCTTC. Its translation: CASSLASRNEQFF. The chain has TRBV7-8 and TRBJ2-1; no clear D gene. The CDR3 has 13 amino acids. V lost 0 bases and J lost 7, with 7 bases in between. Germline assignment: CDR1 SGHVS and CDR2 FQNEAQ.

The gene calls are TRBV5-5 and TRBJ1-3; D not resolved. The CDR3 spans 15 residues. V lost 0 bases, J lost 3 bases, and 10 bases lay in between. The germline V gene has CDR1 SGHKS and CDR2 YYEKEE (reference sequence). CDR3 in amino acids: CASSLAVQLGNTIYF. For the CDR3, the DNA is TGTGCCAGCAGCTTGGCGGTGCAGCTTGGAAACACCATATATTTT.

The J gene is TRBJ2-7, the V gene TRBV5-6; 7 nucleotides match TRBD1. The V gene's germline CDR1 is SGHDT and CDR2 YYEEEE. The CDR3 sequence is 14 residues long. V shed 0 bases and J 3 bases; nucleotides not matched to a gene: 3. The CDR3 bases are TGTGCCAGCAGCTTGGGGGACAGCCTCTACGAGCAGTACTTC. Translating it yields CASSLGDSLYEQYF.

This chain joins TRBV9 and TRBJ2-7; D not resolved. CDR1 is SGDLS and CDR2 is YYNGEE in the germline V gene. The CDR3 runs to 14 residues. V lost 4 bases, J lost 5 bases, and 16 bases lay in between. The CDR3 region is CASSYGPLPDEQYF. The CDR3 DNA sequence: TGTGCCAGCAGCTACGGACCACTCCCGGACGAGCAGTACTTC.

V is TRBV27 and J is TRBJ1-1; D call uncertain. Germline V gene lookup returns CDR1 MNHEY and CDR2 SMNVEV (reference sequence). Trimming shortened V by 8 bases and J by 1 base, and 8 bases separated the two germline ends. The CDR3 extends over 12 amino acids. CDR3 DNA sequence: TGTGCCAGCGCCCGGTGGAACACTGAAGCTTTCTTT. This translates into CASARWNTEAFF.